This is a list of T cell receptor beta chains from one sample in a study of post-analysis software for immune sequencing data. TCRdb redid the calling of the PCR reads with MiXCR, one entry per CDR3 protein. The table has 700,000 to 900,000 distinct CDR3 sequences, about 45% seen once. Sequencing was performed on blood. The receptors stem from a girl between 5 and 17 years old with multiple sclerosis. The CDR3 runs from the conserved cysteine through the conserved F or W. Each record gives: D gene, J gene, V gene, clone size, CDR3 DNA, CDR3 protein. The D gene is left open where the match is weak. Clone size is not always given. Where it is, it says once, few, many or a class for expanded clones.

>TRBD1|TRBJ2-4|TRBV5-1|-
TGCGCCAGCAGCTCAATAAGACAGGGGGCCAAAAACATTCAGTACTTC
CASSSIRQGAKNIQYF
>TRBD1|TRBJ1-2|TRBV28|few
TGTGCCAGCAGTCGAGGACAGGACCTCTATGGCTACACCTTC
CASSRGQDLYGYTF
>-|TRBJ2-7|TRBV29-1|-
TGCAGCGTTGTCTCGAGGAGCGCCTACGAGCAGTACTTC
CSVVSRSAYEQYF
>TRBD1|TRBJ2-1|TRBV5-1|-
TGCGCCAGCAGCTCAGGACAGGGGGTGGTCAATGAGCAGTTCTTC
CASSSGQGVVNEQFF
>-|TRBJ1-2|TRBV3-1|-
-
CASSQGLRANYGCTF
>-|TRBJ2-1|TRBV7-2|-
TGTGCCAGCTTTCTCGGTCACAATGAGCAGTTCTTC
CASFLGHNEQFF
>TRBD2|TRBJ2-5|TRBV12-3/TRBV12-4|-
TGTGCCAGCAGTGGGAGCGGGACCTCCCGGTCGGAGACCCAGTACTTC
CASSGSGTSRSETQYF
>-|TRBJ2-1|TRBV5-8|many
TGTGCCACCCCGACTGACGCCTACAATGAGCAGTTCTTC
CATPTDAYNEQFF
>-|TRBJ2-7|TRBV7-2|many
TGTGCCAGCAGCCCCAGGTACGAGCAGTACTTC
CASSPRYEQYF
>-|TRBJ1-5|TRBV6-6|-
TGTGCCAGCAGTTACTCGGCGGTCGATAGCAATCAGCCCCAGCATTTT
CASSYSAVDSNQPQHF
>TRBD2|TRBJ2-7|TRBV6-5|-
TGTGCCAGCAGCCAGAGCGGGAGGATCCCCTACGAGCAGTACTTC
CASSQSGRIPYEQYF
>TRBD2|TRBJ2-2|TRBV6-4|-
TGTGCCAGCAGTGAGCGGGAGGGCGGGGAGCTGTTTTTT
CASSEREGGELFF
>-|TRBJ1-1|TRBV10-3|-
TGTGCCATCAGTGAGATAGGGGAAGCTTTCTTT
CAISEIGEAFF
>TRBD2|TRBJ2-6|TRBV29-1|-
TGCAGCGTGACTAGCGGAAGGTCCTCTGGGGCCAACGTCCTGACTTTC
CSVTSGRSSGANVLTF
>-|TRBJ2-6|TRBV20-1|few
TGCAGTGCCCCAAGACCTGGGGCCAACGTCCTGACTTTC
CSAPRPGANVLTF
>-|TRBJ2-5|TRBV7-9|-
TGTGCCAGCAGCTTAAATCCAGACCAAGAGACCCAGTACTTC
CASSLNPDQETQYF
>TRBD2|TRBJ2-7|TRBV30|-
TGTGCCTGGAGGCAACTAGCGGGAGACCGAGACGAGCAGTACTTC
CAWRQLAGDRDEQYF
>TRBD1|TRBJ2-1|TRBV6-5|few
TGTGCCAGCAGTCCCGACAGGGTGGCCTACAATGAGCAGTTCTTC
CASSPDRVAYNEQFF
>TRBD2|TRBJ2-7|TRBV29-1|-
TGCAGCGTTGTCGGGAGCGGGAGAAGGGCGAACGAGCAGTACTTC
CSVVGSGRRANEQYF
>TRBD2|TRBJ2-1|TRBV6-4|-
TGTGCCAGCAGCCCTGGACTAGTCAGCTCCTACAATGAGCAGTTCTTC
CASSPGLVSSYNEQFF
>-|TRBJ2-1|TRBV6-5|-
TGTGCCAGCCAGGGCGGGAGTGGCACGAGGGGGAATGAGCAGTTCTTC
CASQGGSGTRGNEQFF
>-|TRBJ2-7|TRBV5-1|-
TGCGCCAGCAGCTTGTTATCACCCGGGGACTTCAATGAGCAGTACTTC
CASSLLSPGDFNEQYF
>TRBD1|TRBJ1-2|TRBV24-1|-
TGTACCACCAGTGACCGGGACAGGCATTATGGCTACACCTTC
CTTSDRDRHYGYTF
>TRBD2|TRBJ2-1|TRBV29-1|few
TGCAGCGTGGAGGGGACTAGCAGCTACTACAATGAGCAGTTCTTC
CSVEGTSSYYNEQFF
>-|TRBJ1-5|TRBV5-1|-
TGCGCCAGCAGCTTGGGCCCACAGGGTAGCAATCAGCCCCAGCATTTT
CASSLGPQGSNQPQHF
>-|TRBJ1-1|TRBV20-1|-
TGCAGTGTTCAGGGAGCCAACACTGAAGCTTTCTTT
CSVQGANTEAFF
>TRBD2|TRBJ2-1|TRBV6-1|-
TGTGCCAGTCAGAGACTAGCGGGAGGGATTAGCTCCTACAATGAGCAGTTCTTC
CASQRLAGGISSYNEQFF
>TRBD2|TRBJ2-3|TRBV9|-
TGTGCCAGCAGCGTAGGCGATAGCGGGACAGATACGCAGTATTTT
CASSVGDSGTDTQYF
>-|TRBJ2-1|TRBV5-1|few
TGCGCCAGCAGCTTACCGGGGGATGAGCAGTTCTTC
CASSLPGDEQFF
>-|TRBJ2-1|TRBV5-1|-
TGCGCCAGCAGGGCGGGAAACCAGGGGGATGAGCAGTTCTTC
CASRAGNQGDEQFF
>TRBD1|TRBJ2-6|TRBV6-2/TRBV6-3|-
TGTGCCAGCAGTTACCCCGGGACAGGGACCGGGGCCAACGTCCTGACTTTC
CASSYPGTGTGANVLTF
>-|TRBJ1-6|TRBV7-3|-
TGTGCCAGCAGCTTTAAAGGGGTCGGTTCACCCCTCCACTTT
CASSFKGVGSPLHF
>-|TRBJ1-2|TRBV11-2|few
TGTGCCAGCAGCTTAAAGCCCCTGCCGGGACCTGGGGGTGGCTACACCTTC
CASSLKPLPGPGGGYTF
>-|TRBJ1-2|TRBV2|few
TGTGCCAGCATCGAGGGTAGCTATGGCTACACCTTC
CASIEGSYGYTF
>-|TRBJ1-4|TRBV12-3/TRBV12-4|few
TGTGCCAGCAGCCTGGACACTGCAACTAATGAAAAACTGTTTTTT
CASSLDTATNEKLFF
>-|TRBJ2-1|TRBV24-1|few
TGTGCCACCAGTGATTTTAGGACGGTTGAGCAGTTCTTC
CATSDFRTVEQFF
>-|TRBJ2-1|TRBV27|few
TGTGCCAGCAGCCGTGGACGGCTCCTAGCAGAGAATGAGCAGTTCTTC
CASSRGRLLAENEQFF
>-|TRBJ1-2|TRBV20-1|-
TGCAGTGCTAGAACCCCCGGACAGCGCAGTGATGGCTACACCTTC
CSARTPGQRSDGYTF
>TRBD1|TRBJ2-6|TRBV9|-
TGTGCCAGCAGCCCCTCTTACCACAGGGGAAGTGGGGCCAACGTCCGGACTTTC
CASSPSYHRGSGANVRTF
>-|TRBJ2-3|TRBV6-1|few
TGTGCCAGCAGGGTTGATGCGACAGTAGCCAAAAGCACAGATACGCAGTATTTT
CASRVDATVAKSTDTQYF
>-|TRBJ2-7|TRBV12-3/TRBV12-4|few
TGTGCCAGCAGTTTATTGGGCGGACAATACGAGCAGTACTTC
CASSLLGGQYEQYF
>TRBD2|TRBJ2-1|TRBV20-1|-
TGCAGTGCTAGTAGTGTTGTGACTAGCGGATACAATGAGCAGTTCTTC
CSASSVVTSGYNEQFF
>-|TRBJ2-1|TRBV3-1|-
TGTGCCAGCAGCGCCCACTCCTACAATGAGCAGTTCTTC
CASSAHSYNEQFF
>TRBD1|TRBJ1-2|TRBV14|few
TGTGCCAGCAGCCTCCGGGACAGGGGGCTCGTTAACTATGGCTACACCTTC
CASSLRDRGLVNYGYTF
>-|TRBJ2-7|TRBV12-3/TRBV12-4|few
TGTGCCAGCAGTATCCGAGCGGCCAGCTCCTACGAGCAGTACTTC
CASSIRAASSYEQYF
>-|TRBJ2-1|TRBV27|few
TGTGCCAGCAGTTTAAGGCGGGATGGTGATGAGCAGTTCTTC
CASSLRRDGDEQFF
>-|TRBJ2-7|TRBV20-1|once
TGCAGTGCTAGCGGGACGCTGTACGAGCAGTACTTC
CSASGTLYEQYF
>TRBD2|TRBJ2-1|TRBV5-1|-
TGCGCCAGCAGCTCATGGGCCGGGGGTCTAGCGGGTGACAATGAGCAGTTCTTC
CASSSWAGGLAGDNEQFF
>TRBD1|TRBJ1-4|TRBV7-2|-
TGTGCCCGCAGCCCGGGACAGGGGGACGAAAAACTGTTTTTT
CARSPGQGDEKLFF
>-|TRBJ1-2|TRBV10-3|-
TGTGCCATCAGTGAGGACGGGGGAGCGTTAAACTATGGCTACACCTTC
CAISEDGGALNYGYTF
>TRBD1|TRBJ1-4|TRBV29-1|once
TGCAGCGTTGAGGGGGGTAGGGGGCGTGAAAAACTGTTTTTT
CSVEGGRGREKLFF
>-|TRBJ2-4|TRBV6-6|-
TGTGCCAGCAGTTCCATAGACAGATTAGCCAAAAACATTCAGTACTTC
CASSSIDRLAKNIQYF